These T cell receptor beta chains were read from a single sample in a study of long-term antiretroviral therapy in people with HIV. TCRdb's table, derived via immunoSEQ multiplex PCR, lists solely in-frame clones and lacks some. The sample includes 25,000 to 30,000 clones, about 95% of them seen just once. The sample in question was unsorted PBMCs, obtained 5.3 years after starting antiretroviral therapy. These TCRs come from a man aged 25 to 40 with HIV. Each CDR3 is given with its conserved first and last residue. A D gene is named only where the DNA matches it firmly. Expanded clones are given a class, and other clones once, few, many or no size at all.

CDR3: CASSEGSGGNTDTQYF
DNA: TGTGCCAGCAGTGAGGGTAGCGGGGGTAACACAGATACGCAGTATTTT
V: TRBV6-4
J: TRBJ2-3
D: TRBD2
size: NA

CDR3: CASSRPGQKETQYF
DNA: TGTGCCAGCAGCCGACCGGGACAGAAAGAGACCCAGTACTTC
V: TRBV4-2
J: TRBJ2-5
D: TRBD1
size: NA

CDR3: CASSYSGGSGELFF
DNA: TGTGCCAGCAGTTACTCAGGGGGAAGCGGGGAGCTGTTTTTT
V: TRBV6-5
J: TRBJ2-2
D: NA
size: few

CDR3: CASSPGLGSTDTQYF
DNA: TGTGCCAGCTCGCCAGGGCTAGGAAGCACAGATACGCAGTATTTT
V: TRBV27
J: TRBJ2-3
D: NA
size: once

CDR3: CASSFLQGHGELFF
DNA: TGTGCCAGCAGTTTTCTCCAGGGCCACGGGGAGCTGTTTTTT
V: TRBV27
J: TRBJ2-2
D: NA
size: NA

CDR3: CASSYSWGVEQYF
DNA: TGTGCCAGCAGTTACTCTTGGGGGGTAGAGCAGTACTTC
V: TRBV6-5
J: TRBJ2-7
D: NA
size: NA

CDR3: CASSGAGLTSTDTQYF
DNA: TGTGCCAGCAGCGGGGCGGGGCTAACTAGCACAGATACGCAGTATTTT
V: TRBV5-4
J: TRBJ2-3
D: NA
size: NA

CDR3: CASSQQVYRTASTIYF
DNA: TGTGCCAGCAGCCAACAAGTATACAGGACCGCAAGCACCATATATTTT
V: TRBV4-2
J: TRBJ1-3
D: NA
size: NA

CDR3: CASSPTSAYSYEQYF
DNA: TGTGCCAGTAGCCCTACTAGCGCCTACTCCTACGAGCAGTACTTC
V: TRBV19
J: TRBJ2-7
D: TRBD2
size: NA

CDR3: CASSDSSGGLHEQFF
DNA: TGTGCTAGCAGCGACTCTAGCGGGGGCCTTCATGAGCAGTTCTTC
V: TRBV7-7
J: TRBJ2-1
D: TRBD2
size: NA

CDR3: CASSSGQTYTF
DNA: TGCGCCAGCAGTTCGGGACAGACGTACACCTTC
V: TRBV5-1
J: TRBJ1-2
D: TRBD1
size: NA

CDR3: CASSPAANTEAFF
DNA: TGTGCCAGCAGCCCGGCGGCGAACACTGAAGCTTTCTTT
V: TRBV4-2
J: TRBJ1-1
D: NA
size: NA

CDR3: CASSDSASTWGSYNEQFF
DNA: TGTGCCAGCAGTGACTCCGCCAGTACCTGGGGCTCCTACAATGAGCAGTTCTTC
V: TRBV6-4
J: TRBJ2-1
D: NA
size: NA

CDR3: CASSLIHASAYNEQFF
DNA: TGCGCCAGCAGCTTGATCCATGCTAGCGCCTACAATGAGCAGTTCTTC
V: TRBV5-1
J: TRBJ2-1
D: NA
size: once

CDR3: CASSTAGWGSTEAFF
DNA: TGTGCCAGTAGTACCGCAGGGTGGGGGAGCACTGAAGCTTTCTTT
V: TRBV19
J: TRBJ1-1
D: NA
size: NA

CDR3: CASSENRGRSLPYEQYF
DNA: TGTGCCAGCAGCGAGAACAGGGGCCGCTCCCTCCCCTACGAGCAGTACTTC
V: TRBV7-9
J: TRBJ2-7
D: TRBD1
size: NA

CDR3: CAISLTGTDTQYF
DNA: TGTGCCATCAGTTTGACAGGCACAGATACGCAGTATTTT
V: TRBV10-3
J: TRBJ2-3
D: NA
size: NA

CDR3: CASSQVPAGGPHEQFF
DNA: TGCGCCAGCAGCCAAGTGCCAGCGGGAGGGCCCCATGAGCAGTTCTTC
V: TRBV4-1
J: TRBJ2-1
D: TRBD2
size: NA

CDR3: CASSPPSGIKEQYF
DNA: TGTGCCAGCAGCCCACCTAGCGGGATAAAGGAGCAATACTTC
V: TRBV28
J: TRBJ2-7
D: TRBD2
size: NA

CDR3: CASSHGTEQFF
DNA: TGTGCCAGCAGCCACGGGACAGAGCAGTTCTTC
V: TRBV27
J: TRBJ2-1
D: NA
size: NA

CDR3: CASSETQKGYTGELFF
DNA: TGTGCCAGCAGCGAGACCCAAAAGGGATACACCGGGGAGCTGTTTTTT
V: TRBV9
J: TRBJ2-2
D: NA
size: once

CDR3: CASSHSLAGGRNEQFF
DNA: TGCGCCAGCAGCCACTCGCTAGCGGGAGGAAGAAATGAGCAGTTCTTC
V: TRBV4-3
J: TRBJ2-1
D: TRBD2
size: NA

CDR3: CASSLTPPSRIDGSQSYNEQFF
DNA: TGCGCCAGCAGCTTGACACCCCCCTCTCGGATAGATGGCTCTCAATCCTACAATGAGCAGTTCTTC
V: TRBV5-1
J: TRBJ2-1
D: NA
size: NA

CDR3: CASSTSTGGFSGYTF
DNA: TGTGCCAGCAGCACTTCGACAGGGGGATTTAGTGGCTACACCTTC
V: TRBV7-8
J: TRBJ1-2
D: TRBD1
size: NA

CDR3: CASSYGFNTGELFF
DNA: TGTGCCAGCAGTTACGGGTTTAACACCGGGGAGCTGTTTTTT
V: TRBV6-5
J: TRBJ2-2
D: NA
size: NA

CDR3: CAISEAFGINEQFF
DNA: TGTGCCATCAGTGAGGCCTTTGGCATTAATGAGCAGTTCTTC
V: TRBV10-3
J: TRBJ2-1
D: NA
size: NA

CDR3: CASSLAAAGRRTEQYF
DNA: TGTGCCAGCAGTTTAGCGGCGGCAGGGAGGCGTACCGAGCAGTACTTC
V: TRBV27
J: TRBJ2-7
D: NA
size: once

CDR3: CASSTGTGDFHEQFF
DNA: TGTGCCAGCAGCACCGGGACAGGGGATTTCCATGAGCAGTTCTTC
V: TRBV7-2
J: TRBJ2-1
D: TRBD1
size: NA

CDR3: CASSSNSGANTGELFF
DNA: TGCGCCAGCAGCTCCAACAGCGGGGCGAACACCGGGGAGCTGTTTTTT
V: TRBV5-1
J: TRBJ2-2
D: TRBD2
size: NA

CDR3: CASSKRVSSYNSPLHF
DNA: TGTGCCAGCAGCAAACGGGTCAGCTCCTATAATTCACCCCTCCACTTT
V: TRBV11-2
J: TRBJ1-6
D: NA
size: NA

CDR3: CASRVTGQGEAFF
DNA: TGCGCCAGCAGGGTAACGGGACAGGGCGAAGCTTTCTTT
V: TRBV5-1
J: TRBJ1-1
D: TRBD1
size: once

CDR3: CASSAETGDGYTF
DNA: TGTGCCAGCAGCGCAGAGACAGGGGACGGCTACACCTTC
V: TRBV13
J: TRBJ1-2
D: TRBD1
size: NA

CDR3: CASSSEALPNEKLFF
DNA: TGTGCCAGCAGCAGCGAGGCCCTCCCCAATGAAAAACTGTTTTTT
V: TRBV7-2
J: TRBJ1-4
D: NA
size: NA

CDR3: CASTDQGQGAGNQPQHF
DNA: TGTGCCAGTACCGATCAGGGACAGGGGGCAGGTAATCAGCCCCAGCATTTT
V: TRBV19
J: TRBJ1-5
D: TRBD1
size: NA

CDR3: CASSQVGAFKGANVLTF
DNA: TGTGCCAGCAGCCAAGTGGGGGCCTTTAAGGGGGCCAACGTCCTGACTTTC
V: TRBV4-2
J: TRBJ2-6
D: NA
size: NA

CDR3: CASSFRDRPTYEQYF
DNA: TGCGCCAGCAGCTTTAGGGACAGGCCAACCTACGAGCAGTACTTC
V: TRBV5-1
J: TRBJ2-7
D: TRBD1
size: NA

CDR3: CASSTSGGAGQPQHF
DNA: TGCGCCAGCAGCACTTCAGGGGGCGCCGGGCAGCCCCAGCATTTT
V: TRBV5-1
J: TRBJ1-5
D: TRBD1
size: NA

CDR3: CASSEAWSTQETQYF
DNA: TGTGCCAGCAGTGAGGCTTGGTCTACTCAAGAGACCCAGTACTTC
V: TRBV2
J: TRBJ2-5
D: NA
size: NA

CDR3: CASSPRGSGQPQHF
DNA: TGTGCCAGCAGTCCCAGGGGATCGGGTCAGCCCCAGCATTTT
V: TRBV27
J: TRBJ1-5
D: NA
size: NA

CDR3: CASSPSPGAGVYEQYF
DNA: TGTGCCAGCAGCCCAAGTCCCGGCGCGGGAGTTTACGAGCAGTACTTC
V: TRBV9
J: TRBJ2-7
D: TRBD2
size: NA

CDR3: CASSLPAGLPHYGYTF
DNA: TGTGCCAGCAGTTTACCCGCAGGACTGCCTCACTATGGCTACACCTTC
V: TRBV28
J: TRBJ1-2
D: NA
size: NA

CDR3: CASSQREGYEQYF
DNA: TGTGCCAGCAGCCAGCGGGAGGGCTACGAGCAGTACTTC
V: TRBV7-2
J: TRBJ2-7
D: TRBD2
size: NA

CDR3: CASSLPGTLGEKLFF
DNA: TGTGCCAGCAGTTTACCTGGGACATTGGGTGAAAAACTGTTTTTT
V: TRBV28
J: TRBJ1-4
D: NA
size: NA